This T cell receptor (beta chain) emerged from a study of cytomegalovirus exposure and HLA in healthy donors. The germline V gene encodes CDR1 ENHRY and CDR2 SYGVKD. The V and J ends lost 9 bases and 4 bases respectively, with 18 bases between them. CDR3 length: 14 residues. The PCR ran on 60 Vbeta and 13 Jbeta primers. Generated by immunoSEQ multiplex PCR, the TCRdb table keeps only in-frame clones and is missing some. Here the sample spans about 150,000 clones, 70% to 80% being singletons. The J gene is TRBJ1-2, the V gene TRBV10-3; D possibly corresponds to TRBD1 (6 bases). The clonotype originates from a man aged 25 to 40 in good health and CMV-seronegative. The sequenced material came from PBMCs. CDR3 nucleotides: TGTGCCATTCCAACGGAGGCAGGGGTCTATGGCTACACCTTC. It encodes CAIPTEAGVYGYTF.